This T cell receptor beta chain was sequenced during a study of blood T cell repertoires in COVID-19. About the study: Donors in the United States, Italy and Spain gave samples during acute or convalescent COVID-19. T cells, B-cell-depleted T cells, or PBMCs supplied cDNA or gDNA.

Per the original data handling: Reference gene primers were amplified, and this amplification served to estimate nucleated cell counts. Profiled with immunoSEQ multiplex PCR; TCRdb holds only in-frame clones, not every one. The DNA gave D and trimming, while V, J and clone size come from that table. The sample carries approximately 99,000 clones, about 87% recorded once. Germline V gives CDR1 SEHNR, CDR2 FQNEAQ (reference sequence). Trimming took 5 bases from V and 8 from J; bases not matched to a gene: 8. This CDR3 has 16 residues. Sequencing was performed on peripheral blood. The source is a human donor in a cohort sampled during active COVID-19. V usage is TRBV7-9 and J usage is TRBJ2-1; 14 positions agree with TRBD2. The CDR3 sequence is CASSRPGTSGSDEQFF. For the CDR3, the DNA is TGTGCCAGCAGCAGACCCGGGACTAGCGGGAGCGATGAGCAGTTCTTC.